This entry lists 9 T cell receptor beta chains sequenced from one sample in a study of cytomegalovirus exposure and HLA in healthy donors. PCR was performed using 60 Vbeta and 13 Jbeta primers. Libraries were prepared by immunoSEQ multiplex PCR; TCRdb keeps only in-frame clonotypes and omits some of them. The sample has around 130,000 clones; over 60% are singletons. The sample was PBMCs. The receptor source for this set is a human donor in good health.

A single count supports this clone. The chain is built from TRBV7-2 and TRBJ2-1; 8 nucleotides align to TRBD2. The CDR3 loop spans 16 amino acids. CDR1 is SGHTA and CDR2 is FQGNSA in the germline V gene. Unmatched junction bases numbered 16, after V lost 5 bases and J lost 10 bases. The CDR3 region is CASSRGGGTTIREQFF. The CDR3 bases are TGTGCCAGCAGCCGGGGGGGCGGGACAACAATTCGGGAGCAGTTCTTC.

The gene calls are TRBV27 and TRBJ2-7; TRBD2 matches 8 bases. The CDR3 is 16 amino acids. Germline V gene data show CDR1 as MNHEY and CDR2 as SMNVEV (reference sequence). Trimming cost V 5 bases and J 3 bases; bases outside gene matches: 12. The CDR3, as DNA: TGTGCCAGCAGTCCACTCATTAGCGGGGCCCTCTACGAGCAGTACTTC. Its protein product is CASSPLISGALYEQYF.

The V and J genes are TRBV7-9 and TRBJ2-2; 11 bases are a match to TRBD2. V lost 5 bases and J lost 2; bases outside the gene matches: 1. From germline, CDR1 is SEHNR and CDR2 FQNEAQ (reference sequence). This CDR3 region has 15 residues. The CDR3 reads CASSRLAGNTGELFF. The CDR3 nucleotides read TGTGCCAGCAGCCGACTAGCGGGAAACACCGGGGAGCTGTTTTTT. The whole variable domain, filled in from reference TRBV7-9 and TRBJ2-2, reads DTGVSQNPRHKITKRGQNVTFRCDPISEHNRLYWYRQTLGQGPEFLTYFQNEAQLEKSRLLSDRFSAERPKGSFSTLEIQRTEQGDSAMYLCASSRLAGNTGELFFGEGSRLTVL.

V usage is TRBV11-1 and J usage is TRBJ1-1, with 7 bases matching TRBD1. V lost 6 bases to trimming and J lost 0 bases; unmatched junction nucleotides: 10. The CDR3 extends over 16 amino acids. The germline V gene has CDR1 SGHAT and CDR2 FQDESV (reference sequence). The CDR3 coding sequence is TGTGCCAGCAGATTGGGACAGAGAGTTATGAACACTGAAGCTTTCTTT. This encodes CASRLGQRVMNTEAFF.

The chain has TRBV19 and TRBJ2-2, with D unclear. Germline CDR1 LNHDA, CDR2 SQIVND (reference sequence). Trimming removed 4 bases at V and 1 base at J, with 10 bases between. The CDR3 is 15 residues long. This chain's CDR3 is CASSRLELNTGELFF. The CDR3 region has the DNA TGTGCCAGTAGTAGATTGGAGTTGAACACCGGGGAGCTGTTTTTT.

The genes are TRBV2 and TRBJ2-7; 12 bases match TRBD1. Germline assignment: CDR1 SNHLY and CDR2 FYNNEI. Unmatched junction bases numbered 3, after V lost 6 bases and J lost 6 bases. This CDR3 region has 13 residues. CDR3 loop: CASSRDRGPEQYF. The CDR3, as DNA: TGTGCCAGCAGCCGGGACAGGGGGCCCGAGCAGTACTTC.

The CDR3 loop is CASSQSEGGGLALSSYNEQFF. The CDR3, as DNA: TGCGCCAGCAGTCAATCCGAGGGTGGTGGACTAGCGTTAAGCTCCTACAATGAGCAGTTCTTC. V usage is TRBV23-1 and J usage is TRBJ2-1, with 9 bases matching TRBD2. TRBV23-1 is an ORF, and what it does is uncertain. The CDR3 has 21 residues. V trimming: 0 bases; J trimming: 0 bases; junction bases outside the gene matches: 15.

This clone was picked up one time. The CDR3, as DNA: TGTGCCAGCAGTCCAGATGCCAAATTGGCCCTCCACTTT. This gives the protein CASSPDAKLALHF. This chain connects TRBV6-5 to TRBJ1-6; D not certain. Germline CDR1 and CDR2: MNHEY and SVGAGI. The CDR3 sequence is 13 residues long. The ends were cut back, 5 bases at V and 14 bases at J, with 16 bases in the middle.

The chain recombines TRBV6-5 with TRBJ2-7; a possible D gene is TRBD2 (5 bases). CDR3 length: 13 residues. Germline CDR1 and CDR2: MNHEY and SVGAGI. V lost 7 bases and J 5 bases, leaving 15 bases between the germline ends. CDR3 protein: CASTHRGRNEQYF. The CDR3 bases are TGTGCCAGCACCCACCGGGGTCGGAACGAGCAGTACTTC.